The next 24 T cell receptor beta chains were all read from a single sample in a study of OX40 agonist ivuxolimab in advanced cancers. Data came from immunoSEQ multiplex PCR; TCRdb stores just in-frame clones and leaves some out. This sample yields roughly 50,000 clones, of which about four fifths are seen a single time; 1.2% belongs to the top ten. Sequencing was performed on CD4+ or CD8+ T cells sorted from blood, taken in a trial of the OX40 agonist ivuxolimab. These receptors were taken from an adult with an advanced solid tumor such as melanoma, head and neck, liver or kidney cancer.

J is TRBJ1-1 and V is TRBV11-2, with 7 bases aligning to TRBD1. V lost 6 bases and J lost 0; bases outside the gene matches: 10. The CDR3 totals 16 residues. CDR1 and CDR2 (germline): SGHAT, FQNNGV. The CDR3 loop reads CASRKPGQLLNTEAFF. Here the CDR3 DNA reads TGTGCCAGCAGAAAACCGGGACAGCTTTTGAACACTGAAGCTTTCTTT.

This clone was recorded only once. The chain links TRBV4-3 to TRBJ2-3; maybe TRBD2 (5 bases). The V gene's germline CDR1 is LGHNA and CDR2 YSLEER. Trimming shortened V by 8 bases and J by 1 base, and 10 bases separated the two germline ends. The length of the CDR3 is 13 residues. The CDR3 is CASRGSGTDTQYF. The CDR3, as DNA: TGCGCCAGCCGCGGGTCGGGCACAGATACGCAGTATTTT.

The genes are TRBV9 and TRBJ1-4; D is unclear. The CDR3 sequence is 15 residues long. Germline V gene lookup returns CDR1 SGDLS and CDR2 YYNGEE. Trimming cost V 0 bases and J 7 bases, with 13 bases left between them. In DNA form, the CDR3 reads TGTGCCAGCAGCGTAGGAGTGGACGGAAGTGAAAAACTGTTTTTT. Its protein product is CASSVGVDGSEKLFF.

The chain uses TRBV19 and TRBJ2-1; D gene uncertain. Germline CDR1 and CDR2: LNHDA and SQIVND (reference sequence). The CDR3 loop spans 16 amino acids. V was clipped by 4 bases and J by 8 bases, with 21 bases between them. CDR3 coding DNA: TGTGCCAGTAGTACCCCAGGCGCGGCCCGAGAGGATGAGCAGTTCTTC. Its protein is CASSTPGAAREDEQFF.

The chain combines TRBV1 with TRBJ2-7. TRBV1 is flagged as a pseudogene. This CDR3 has 16 residues. Here the CDR3 DNA reads TGCACCAGCAGCCAAGATCGAACGGGCAGCATCTACGAGCAGTACTTC. Residues: CTSSQDRTGSIYEQYF.

The chain combines TRBV7-9 with TRBJ1-5, with D unresolved. CDR1 and CDR2 from the germline V gene are SEHNR and FQNEAQ (reference sequence). CDR3 length equals 17 residues. V was cut by 3 bases and J by 0 bases, with 15 bases left in between. The CDR3 DNA reads as TGTGCCAGCAGCTTCGGAGGTTCGGCTTATAGCAATCAGCCCCAGCATTTT. Translating it yields CASSFGGSAYSNQPQHF.

J is TRBJ2-1 and V is TRBV4-3; D possibly corresponds to TRBD2 (6 bases). V gave up 0 bases and J gave up 5 bases, with 8 bases separating them. Germline V gene lookup returns CDR1 LGHNA and CDR2 YSLEER. This CDR3 is 14 amino acids long. CDR3 coding DNA: TGCGCCAGCAGCCAAGAGGGACTTGACAATGAGCAGTTCTTC. This encodes CASSQEGLDNEQFF.

CDR3 nucleotide sequence: TGTGCTAGTGGTTTGGACCTAACAGGGGGAGAGACCCAGTACTTC. Its protein is CASGLDLTGGETQYF. The genes are TRBV12-5 and TRBJ2-5; TRBD1 matches at 8 bases. Trimming removed 1 base from V and 4 bases from J; junction bases left unmatched: 5. The length of the CDR3 is 15 residues. The germline V gene encodes CDR1 LGHNT and CDR2 FRNRAP.

Here the CDR3 DNA reads TGCGCCAGCAGCCTGACAGGGGAGACCCAGTACTTC. Protein sequence: CASSLTGETQYF. The V gene is TRBV5-1, the J gene TRBJ2-5; TRBD1 aligns across 7 bases. CDR3 length equals 12 residues. Germline loops: CDR1 SGHRS, CDR2 YFSETQ. The J segment lost 5 bases and the V segment lost 4 bases, leaving 2 bases of the junction unmatched.

This sequence joins TRBV27 and TRBJ2-2, with TRBD2 matching over 16 bases. V shed 3 bases, J shed 3 bases, and the junction held 13 bases outside the gene matches. The CDR3 loop spans 21 amino acids. CDR1 and CDR2 from the germline V gene are MNHEY and SMNVEV (reference sequence). The CDR3 nucleotides are TGTGCCAGCAGTTTCTACCTGCCCGGGACTAGCGGGAGGGGGTACACCGGGGAGCTGTTTTTT. Translated: CASSFYLPGTSGRGYTGELFF.

The V gene is TRBV27, the J gene TRBJ2-5; 7 bases agree with TRBD1. The germline V gene encodes CDR1 MNHEY and CDR2 SMNVEV (reference sequence). CDR3 length: 14 amino acids. V dropped 8 bases and J dropped 7; count of bases not matched to a gene: 13. The CDR3, as DNA: TGTGCCAGCCGCCGTGGGACAGAGGACGGGACCCAGTACTTC. Its protein product is CASRRGTEDGTQYF.

The chain employs TRBV28 and TRBJ2-6; D gene ambiguous. The CDR3 has 13 residues. V shed 3 bases and J shed 3 bases, with 3 bases lying between them. From germline, CDR1 is MDHEN and CDR2 SYDVKM. The CDR3 nucleotides read TGTGCCAGCAGTTTGGATGGGGCCAACGTCCTGACTTTC. Its translation is CASSLDGANVLTF.

The rearrangement links TRBV6-4 to TRBJ2-2; D is undetermined. Trimming removed 4 bases from V and 8 bases from J, with 11 bases in between. The length of the CDR3 is 13 residues. Germline values: CDR1 MRHNA, CDR2 SNTAGT. CDR3 sequence reads: CASSAQQRGELFF. CDR3 sequence (DNA): TGTGCCAGCAGTGCCCAGCAGAGAGGGGAGCTGTTTTTT.

V gene TRBV9 combines with J gene TRBJ2-5; TRBD2 matches 8 bases. This CDR3 is built from 15 residues. J gave up 5 bases and V 1 base, and 7 bases lay outside the gene matches. In germline, CDR1 is SGDLS, CDR2 YYNGEE. CDR3 coding DNA: TGTGCCAGCAGCGTAAGCGGGAGTAGGGGGGAGACCCAGTACTTC. This translates into CASSVSGSRGETQYF.

This chain uses TRBV28 with TRBJ2-7, with D uncertain. CDR3 length equals 13 residues. The V end was cut by 9 bases, the J end by 4 bases, with 16 bases between. Germline V gene sequence: CDR1 MDHEN, CDR2 SYDVKM. Here the CDR3 reads CASRRTGTYEQYF. CDR3 coding DNA: TGTGCCAGTCGGCGGACGGGTACTTACGAGCAGTACTTC.

V is TRBV14 and J is TRBJ1-1; D might be TRBD1 (5 bases). The ends were cut back, 1 base at V and 7 bases at J, with 10 bases in the middle. The CDR3 length is 13 residues. CDR1 and CDR2 from the germline V gene are SGHDN and FVKESK. The CDR3 here is CASSQVGGGEAFF. CDR3 in DNA: TGTGCCAGCAGCCAAGTTGGGGGTGGTGAAGCTTTCTTT.

This clone was found a few times. The V gene is TRBV18, the J gene TRBJ1-3; 9 bases align to TRBD1. The V and J ends lost 6 bases and 2 bases, in that order; junction bases with no gene match: 11. The CDR3 has 17 amino acids. CDR1 and CDR2 from the germline V gene are KGHSH and LQKENI. The CDR3 is CASSPNRGRDAGNTIYF. The CDR3 DNA follows: TGTGCCAGCTCTCCTAACAGGGGGCGAGACGCTGGAAACACCATATATTTT.

The chain recombines TRBV19 with TRBJ2-5; 8 bases fit TRBD1. Germline assignment: CDR1 LNHDA and CDR2 SQIVND (reference sequence). V was pared by 3 bases and J by 5 bases, with 8 bases of the junction left unmatched. The CDR3 totals 15 residues. The CDR3 loop is CASSIHPGGRETQYF. As DNA, the CDR3 is TGTGCCAGTAGTATCCATCCAGGGGGCAGGGAGACCCAGTACTTC.

The rearrangement uses TRBV5-1 and TRBJ2-1, with TRBD1 matching 8 bases. CDR1 is SGHRS, CDR2 YFSETQ, per germline. Trimming at V came to 1 base and at J to 0 bases, leaving 3 bases not matched to a gene. This CDR3 contains 16 residues. In DNA, the CDR3 is TGCGCCAGCAGCTTGTCACAGGGGGGCTCCTACAATGAGCAGTTCTTC. It is translated as CASSLSQGGSYNEQFF.

The rearrangement joins TRBV21-1 to TRBJ2-2; the tabulated D call, TRBD1, remains unverified against the DNA. TRBV21-1 constitutes a pseudogene. This CDR3 is 16 amino acids long. Here the CDR3 reads CASSPQGQGSTGELFF. As DNA, the CDR3 is TGTGCCAGCAGCCCCCAGGGTCAGGGAAGTACCGGGGAGCTGTTTTTT.

In its sample, this clone was seen a few times. V is TRBV9 and J is TRBJ2-4; TRBD1 matches at 11 bases. Per germline, CDR1 SGDLS and CDR2 YYNGEE. The V gene end was trimmed by 3 bases and the J gene end by 13 bases; junction bases not matched to a gene: 12. This CDR3 has 15 residues. CDR3 protein: CASSAPGQGDLHQYF. The CDR3 DNA reads TGTGCCAGCAGCGCACCGGGACAGGGGGATTTACACCAGTACTTC.

This chain links TRBV7-9 with TRBJ2-4; D unclear. This CDR3 has 16 residues. V was trimmed by 5 bases and J by 0 bases, leaving 14 bases between them. Germline assignment: CDR1 SEHNR and CDR2 FQNEAQ (reference sequence). DNA for the CDR3: TGTGCCAGCAGCCAATTCTCTTCGGTAGCCAAAAACATTCAGTACTTC. Its translation: CASSQFSSVAKNIQYF.

The V and J genes are TRBV5-1 and TRBJ1-4; D not certain. V lost 0 bases, J lost 5 bases, and 8 bases lay in between. The CDR3 runs 14 residues. Germline CDR1 reads SGHRS; CDR2 reads YFSETQ. The chain's CDR3 is CASSLGQYNEKLFF. The CDR3 nucleotides are TGCGCCAGCAGCTTGGGGCAGTACAATGAAAAACTGTTTTTT.

V is TRBV5-4 and J is TRBJ1-5; 7 positions match TRBD1. After removal of 0 bases from V and 0 bases from J, the junction contained 6 bases not matched to a gene. Germline CDR1 and CDR2: SGHNT and YYREEE (reference sequence). CDR3 size: 17 residues. The CDR3 loop reads CASSLGTGDHSNQPQHF. The CDR3 DNA is TGTGCCAGCAGCTTGGGGACAGGCGACCATAGCAATCAGCCCCAGCATTTT.